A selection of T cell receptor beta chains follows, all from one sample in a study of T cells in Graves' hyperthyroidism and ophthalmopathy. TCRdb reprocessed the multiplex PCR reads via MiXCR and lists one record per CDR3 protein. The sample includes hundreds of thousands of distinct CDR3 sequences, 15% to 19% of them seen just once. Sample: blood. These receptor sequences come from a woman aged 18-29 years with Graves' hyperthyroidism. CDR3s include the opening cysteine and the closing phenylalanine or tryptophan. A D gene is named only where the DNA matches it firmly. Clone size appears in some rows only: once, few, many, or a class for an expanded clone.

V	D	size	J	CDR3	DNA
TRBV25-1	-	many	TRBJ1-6	CASSEELGSPLHF	TGTGCCAGCAGTGAGGAGTTGGGATCACCCCTCCACTTT
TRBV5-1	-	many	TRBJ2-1	CASSLVGRDHNEQFF	TGCGCCAGCAGCTTGGTAGGTAGGGACCACAATGAGCAGTTCTTC
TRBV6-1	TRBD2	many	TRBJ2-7	CASTKGGAGGTYEQYF	TGTGCCAGCACCAAGGGGGGAGCGGGAGGAACCTACGAGCAGTACTTC
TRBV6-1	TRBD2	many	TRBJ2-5	CASSGREAGETQYF	TGTGCCAGCAGTGGGCGGGAGGCGGGCGAGACCCAGTACTTC
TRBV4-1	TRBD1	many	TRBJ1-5	CASSHTTGMGQPQHF	TGCGCCAGCAGCCATACGACAGGGATGGGGCAGCCCCAGCATTTT
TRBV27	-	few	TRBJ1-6	CASRTGGFNNSPLHF	TGTGCCAGCAGAACCGGGGGTTTCAATAATTCACCCCTCCACTTT
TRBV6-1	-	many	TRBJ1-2	CASSERFGGYTF	TGTGCCAGCAGTGAACGCTTCGGAGGCTACACCTTC
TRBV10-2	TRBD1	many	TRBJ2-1	CASHGTGGYNEQFF	TGCGCCAGTCACGGGACAGGGGGCTACAATGAGCAGTTCTTC
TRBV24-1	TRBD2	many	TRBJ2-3	CATSDPVTSGREDTDTQYF	TGTGCCACCAGTGACCCGGTGACTAGCGGGAGGGAGGACACAGATACGCAGTATTTT
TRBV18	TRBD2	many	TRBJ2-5	CASSRDYQETQYF	TGTGCCAGCTCACGGGACTATCAAGAGACCCAGTACTTC
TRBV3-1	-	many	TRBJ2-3	CASSQFKHSSTDTQYF	TGTGCCAGCAGCCAGTTCAAGCATTCTAGCACAGATACGCAGTATTTT
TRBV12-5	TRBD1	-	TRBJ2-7	CASGLGQGTPQGTYEQYF	TGTGCTAGTGGTTTGGGACAGGGAACTCCCCAGGGCACCTACGAGCAGTACTTC
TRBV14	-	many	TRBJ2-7	CASSGQFGEQYF	TGTGCCAGCAGTGGACAGTTCGGCGAGCAGTACTTC
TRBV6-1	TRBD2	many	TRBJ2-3	CASSEFSGGARDTQYF	TGTGCCAGCAGTGAATTCAGCGGGGGGGCCAGAGATACGCAGTATTTT
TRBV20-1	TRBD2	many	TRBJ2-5	CSAGLAGGFETQYF	TGCAGTGCCGGGCTAGCGGGGGGATTTGAGACCCAGTACTTC
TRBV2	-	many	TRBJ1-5	CASSGTGPQPQHF	TGTGCCAGCAGCGGTACAGGTCCCCAGCCCCAGCATTTT
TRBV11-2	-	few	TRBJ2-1	CAGSPGAPPEQFF	TGTGCCGGCAGCCCCGGGGCACCCCCTGAGCAGTTCTTC